This T cell receptor (beta chain) emerged from a study of T cells in women clearing cervical HPV infection. Study information: Case blood drawn at lesion detection; control blood after infection cleared. HLA type stays a possible confounder, typing being limited.

Whole-study findings and limits: Effector/memory and HPV-specific T cells were not isolated, and association timing is unknown.

About this clone itself: Its antigen is currently unknown. The read gets to within 3 residues of the CDR3 end, and the germline J gene fills in the rest.

Assay used: immunoSEQ multiplex PCR; TCRdb lists only in-frame clones, some missing. This sample's table reports fewer than 30,000 clones. CDR3 length equals 16 residues. V lost 3 bases and J 1 base, leaving 15 bases between the germline ends. Per the germline V gene, CDR1 is SGHDN and CDR2 is FVKESK. The sample consisted of blood buffy coat. The clonotype comes from a woman between 18 and 70 years old with a cervical HPV16 infection that either progressed to CIN3+ or cleared (not recorded which). The V call is TRBV14, the J call TRBJ2-5, with a possible D match to TRBD2 (5 bases). CDR3 DNA, as far as it was read: TGTGCCAGCAGCCATATCGCGACTAACCCCCAAGAGACC. Amino acids: CASSHIATNPQET. The full CDR3 is CASSHIATNPQETQYF.